Below are 5 T cell receptor beta chains sequenced from a single sample in a study of beta chain features in type 1 diabetes. TCRB transcripts that were expressed got sequenced, as all of the isolated RNA had been reverse transcribed. Sequencing was performed with immunoSEQ multiplex PCR; in TCRdb, only in-frame clones are kept and a portion is missing. The repertoire has 200,000 to 300,000 clones, over 12% of them found once; the top ten carry roughly 0.028%. Material for sequencing was naive CD4+ T cells from blood. All receptors come from a woman aged 35 to 49 in good health.

The chain uses TRBV5-1 and TRBJ2-1; 7 positions agree with TRBD1. Per the germline V gene, CDR1 is SGHRS and CDR2 is YFSETQ. This CDR3 is built from 15 residues. V gave up 4 bases and J gave up 2 bases; unmatched junction bases: 6. CDR3 region: CASSHKDRTYNEQFF. The CDR3 DNA follows: TGCGCCAGCAGCCATAAGGACAGGACCTACAATGAGCAGTTCTTC.

This rearrangement joins TRBV11-2 to TRBJ1-2; 9 bases line up with TRBD1. V dropped 4 bases and J dropped 8; count of bases not matched to a gene: 11. Germline values: CDR1 SGHAT, CDR2 FQNNGV. This CDR3 comprises 15 residues. CDR3 nucleotides: TGTGCCAGCAGCTCGAGTATACAGGGGGCAGGCGGCTACACCTTC. Translating it yields CASSSSIQGAGGYTF.

This clone was seen a few times. This sequence joins TRBV18 and TRBJ2-7, with TRBD1 matching over 9 bases. The CDR3 covers 13 residues. Trimming at V came to 6 bases and at J to 5 bases, leaving 5 bases not matched to a gene. The germline V gene has CDR1 KGHSH and CDR2 LQKENI. This chain's CDR3 is CASSTGGMNEQYF. CDR3 bases: TGTGCCAGCTCGACAGGGGGGATGAACGAGCAGTACTTC.

This clone has more than one count but fewer than ten. The V gene is TRBV19, the J gene TRBJ2-4, with D possibly TRBD1 on 6 matching bases. Germline V gene sequence: CDR1 LNHDA, CDR2 SQIVND (reference sequence). This CDR3 comprises 16 residues. V was cut by 5 bases and J by 0 bases, with 14 bases left in between. In DNA form, the CDR3 reads TGTGCCAGTAGTGACACAGGGTTTGGAGCCAAAAACATTCAGTACTTC. This codes for CASSDTGFGAKNIQYF.

This sequence joins TRBV27 and TRBJ2-3; a weak D match, TRBD2 (7 bases). Germline V gene data show CDR1 as MNHEY and CDR2 as SMNVEV (reference sequence). Trimming removed 3 bases at V and 4 bases at J, with 14 bases between. The CDR3 consists of 15 residues. The CDR3 bases are TGTGCCAGCAGTTTGCTGGCGGGGGCCCCAGATACGCAGTATTTT. This codes for CASSLLAGAPDTQYF.